This T cell receptor (beta chain) appears in the sequencing data of a study of blood T cells in healthy people across ages. Overall study results and limits: Older individuals had lower TCR beta diversity per million T cells (the decline was roughly linear). Nothing was known about donor CMV status, and this possibly confounded expanded clonotype changes.

The second PCR ran roughly 6 to 11 cycles with a sample-barcoded 5' primer and J-beta primers. Every sample produced at least 2.5 million CDR3-containing paired-end reads. TCRdb ran MiXCR on the 5' RACE reads and lists one entry per CDR3 protein. Counted here are roughly 1,800,000 distinct CDR3 sequences, around 50% occurring once; the ten biggest clones make up approximately 2.1%. This clonotype has more than one count but fewer than ten. No antigen is known for it. Aged about 6 to 95, donors were systemically healthy Caucasians from Russia. V was clipped by 1 base and J by 8 bases, with 14 bases between them. Germline CDR1 is SGHTA and CDR2 is FQGNSA. CDR3 size: 14 residues.

The sample was blood. V and J are TRBV7-2 and TRBJ1-2, with TRBD1 as a possible D gene (5 bases). The TCR comes from a woman aged 40 to 50 in good health. Here the CDR3 reads CASSLDRTLLGYTF. CDR3 nucleotides: TGTGCCAGCAGCTTAGACAGGACCCTGTTAGGCTACACCTTC.